This T cell receptor beta chain was identified during a study of T cells in Graves' hyperthyroidism and ophthalmopathy. CDR1 is MDHEN, CDR2 SYDVKM, per germline. The CDR3 contains 15 residues. The ends were cut back, 5 bases at V and 0 bases at J, with 11 bases in the middle. Regions amplified from RNA transcripts were the TCR beta CDR3 regions. In the first-round RT-PCR of the TCR CDR3, the HTBI primer set was used. Each CDR3 protein gets one entry after TCRdb re-called the multiplex PCR reads with MiXCR. Here the sample spans 730,000 or so distinct CDR3 sequences, roughly a sixth being singletons. Source material: blood. The sequence was obtained from a woman in her forties or fifties with Graves' hyperthyroidism that later progressed to Graves' ophthalmopathy. V is TRBV28 and J is TRBJ1-5; D unresolved. The CDR3 DNA is TGTGCCAGCAGTCTACCCCCCAATAGCAATCAGCCCCAGCATTTT. This gives the protein CASSLPPNSNQPQHF.